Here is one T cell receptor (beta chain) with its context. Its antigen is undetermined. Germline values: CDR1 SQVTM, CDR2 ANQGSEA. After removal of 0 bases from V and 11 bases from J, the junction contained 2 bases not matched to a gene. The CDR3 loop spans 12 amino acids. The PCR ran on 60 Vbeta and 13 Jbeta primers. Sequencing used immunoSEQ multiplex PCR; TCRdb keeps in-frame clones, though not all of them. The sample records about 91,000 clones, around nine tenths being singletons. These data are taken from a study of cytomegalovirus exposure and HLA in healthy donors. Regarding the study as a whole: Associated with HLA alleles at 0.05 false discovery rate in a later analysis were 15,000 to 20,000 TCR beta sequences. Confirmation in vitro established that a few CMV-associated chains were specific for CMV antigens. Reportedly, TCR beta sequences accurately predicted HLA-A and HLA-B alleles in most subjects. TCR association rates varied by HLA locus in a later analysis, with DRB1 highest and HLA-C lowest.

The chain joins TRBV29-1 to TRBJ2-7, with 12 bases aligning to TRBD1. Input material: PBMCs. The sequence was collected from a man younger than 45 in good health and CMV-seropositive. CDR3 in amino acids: CSVEEGTGGEYF. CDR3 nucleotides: TGCAGCGTTGAAGAAGGGACAGGGGGCGAGTACTTC.